This TCR beta chain stems from a study of cytomegalovirus exposure and HLA in healthy donors listed by TCRdb under 2017. As for the study more broadly: According to an earlier analysis of several hundred of the donors, 150 million to 200 million T cells yielded 100 million or so unique TCR beta sequences and 250 to 350 Gb of sequence data. Along with the roughly 670-subject first cohort, a separate validation cohort of over 90 different subjects was used. To decide whether each TCR beta V gene segment behaved as functional or pseudogenic, an earlier analysis of some 600 of the donors relied on high-throughput TCR beta sequencing. Every repertoire in the discovery cohort had been generated on one and the same sequencing platform. The study aimed to test whether signatures of past pathogen exposure could be identified by cataloging public T cell receptors. In the later analysis, no new phenotypic data were used to find candidate immune exposures; instead, reliance was placed on TCR beta sequences and their occurrence across donors. A later genetic analysis used genome-wide SNP genotypes for about 65% of the 666 donors, treating that subset as a discovery cohort. The study profiled the T cell repertoires of under 700 subjects by immunosequencing and related them to cytomegalovirus serostatus. Donor age, sex, ethnicity and CMV serostatus were compiled alongside the repertoire data. Around 320 gigabases of sequencing data and 70 million to 100 million unique TCR sequences were included in an early release covering about 700 HLA-typed donors. Of the 300 to 500 genotyped donors, less than 90% were placed in the genetic ancestry cluster associated with self-reported Caucasian donors. The number of typed donors differed by locus: about 620-630 for A, B, C, DRB1 and DQB1; approximately 520 for DQA1; 606 for DPA1; and roughly 450 for DPB1. To predict cytomegalovirus infection status, the study combined high-throughput TCR immunosequencing, statistical association of individual TCRs with disease status, and machine learning. Because of strong linkage in the cohort, roughly five DR-DQ haplotypes were treated as single units for association and clustering. In a later analysis, previously published TCR beta repertoires from more than 500 donors were re-analyzed and high-resolution HLA genotyping was added so that TCR occurrence patterns could be studied. Among about 400 genotyped donors of the cohort, an average of roughly 230,000 unique TCR beta nucleotide sequences was sequenced per donor, of which approximately 19% were non-productive. HLA typing included class I and class II loci at four-digit resolution. General study outcomes and caveats: According to a later analysis, TCR association rates differed among HLA loci, with DRB1 alleles showing the most associated TCRs and HLA-C alleles showing the fewest. A later genetic analysis reported fewer N-insertions in productive TCRs among donors in an Asian-associated ancestry cluster than the roughly 700-donor mean. The sequencing pipeline was judged likely to have produced a cluster of highly shared sequence variants as a technical artifact. Assigning TCR associations to individual alleles was difficult when HLA alleles, especially DR and DQ, strongly co-occurred. A further reported finding was that TCR beta sequences accurately predicted the HLA-A and HLA-B alleles for most subjects in the first cohort. According to the authors, the approach could potentially be generalized to other disease states and immunological phenotypes. The study listed over 150 TCR beta chains as associated with cytomegalovirus. The presence/absence analyses assumed that sequencing depth was roughly uniform across donors, and that assumption may not be true. A later genetic analysis associated a missense DCLRE1C variant with V-gene and J-gene trimming of TCR beta chains, and an independent cohort replicated the association. Most TCR sequences were observed very rarely across donors, whereas some public TCRs were present in many individuals. At a false discovery rate of 0.05, a later analysis linked around 17,000 TCR beta sequences to specific HLA alleles. Immune exposure information for the cohort was limited to CMV serostatus. In an earlier analysis of about 540 of the donors, most TCR beta V segments were observed in productive rearrangements about 90% or about 30% of the time, broadly matching IMGT annotations. Because counts were too low, about 15 rarely observed V segments, including chromosome 9 orphons, were left out of the earlier analysis of a few hundred of the donors. Compared with equally common non-associated chains, HLA-associated TCR beta chains in a later analysis were more clonally expanded and had lower generation probabilities. Because HLA typing was missing for some donors at each locus, association tests included only the typed subset. The classifier was reported to diagnose cytomegalovirus status with high specificity and sensitivity in both the original cohort and the validation cohort. In this cohort, only TCR beta chains were sequenced, and detectable features were limited by the absence of alpha or paired-chain data. Linkage disequilibrium might explain the correlated functional status among segregating V segments, but an unknown experimental factor could not be ruled out. Several of the top co-occurrence clusters appeared to be linked to parvovirus B19, influenza, CMV and Epstein-Barr virus, according to a later analysis. Some IMGT-functional V segments, including TRBV6-2 and TRBV6-3, could not be distinguished by the 87-base-pair reads and were therefore excluded. Most CMV-associated TCR beta chains appeared to be HLA-restricted in a later analysis, and the HLA associations seemed to be driven largely by CMV exposure. In vitro tests confirmed that a few of the cytomegalovirus-associated TCR beta chains recognize cytomegalovirus antigens.

On this clone itself: Its binding antigen is unknown. No much larger clone is present one base from it, and per-base qualities are unavailable.

Libraries were prepared through the immunoSEQ multiplex PCR assay. For the multiplex PCR, a mixture combining 60 forward primers for TCR Vbeta segments and 13 reverse primers for TCR Jbeta segments was used. A multiplex PCR assay on genomic DNA amplified the CDR3 region of rearranged TCR beta genes. Amplified TCR beta libraries were sequenced as 87-base-pair reads on the Illumina HiSeq System. As for the authors' bioinformatics: In a later analysis, some 80 million unique TCR beta chains were counted across the approximately 640 repertoires, and approximately 9.9 million of these chains were shared by at least two donors. Raw reads were error-corrected and collapsed into unique sequences with a nearest-neighbor algorithm that merged closely related sequences to remove PCR and sequencing errors. V, D and J gene segments were assigned by aligning CDR3 sequences to IMGT reference sequences. For a sequence to be retained, a match of at least six nucleotides was required to both a V gene segment and a J gene segment. Rearrangements were classified as productive when the CDR3 lacked stop codons and remained in frame with V and J, and all other rearrangements were classified as non-productive. Following IMGT convention, CDR3 was defined as the stretch from the second conserved V-encoded cysteine up to the conserved J-encoded phenylalanine. In an earlier analysis of approximately 500 of the donors, sequences lacking an unambiguous match to a single V gene segment were excluded. An earlier analysis of a few hundred of the donors called V segments functional above 56.7% productive rearrangements and segregating when the between-donor standard deviation exceeded 5%. To diagnose cytomegalovirus status from the catalog of TCR beta chain sequences, a statistical classification framework was built. A later analysis assigned V and J genes by comparing TCR nucleotide sequences with IMGT/GENE-DB human TR gene sequences. In a later analysis, CDR3 sequences and most-parsimonious VDJ recombination scenarios were assigned using the TCRdist pipeline. A later analysis defined each TCR beta chain by its CDR3 amino acid sequence plus V-gene family, and excluded reads lacking a unique V-gene family. To address suspected cross-contamination and a sequencing artifact, a later analysis removed approximately 590 highly shared, low-generation-probability nucleotide sequences. For each public chain, a later analysis derived a clonal expansion index from normalized ranks of inferred template counts within each repertoire. A later analysis computed generation probabilities with a VDJ recombination model fitted to out-of-frame rearrangements, and checked the results against IGoR. In a later analysis, hypergeometric tests were used to score TCR-TCR, TCR-HLA and TCR-CMV co-occurrence, with a repertoire-size bias correction applied to TCR pairs. In a later analysis, false discovery rates were estimated by permuting HLA or CMV assignments 20 times. In a later analysis, co-occurring TCRs were grouped using DBSCAN, and TCRdist sequence similarity was added for clustering within HLA-allele-positive subsets. Repertoires with fewer than 30,000 or more than 120,000 public chains were left out of co-occurrence clustering, as were five repertoires with anomalous nucleotide sharing. Drawn from immuneACCESS, this table holds only the in-frame rearrangements with V and J called that TCRdb kept. Clones are partly lost; checked studies trace under half to an unresolved V gene and leave the rest unexplained. V and J calls and clone size are given by that table; D and trimming were obtained from the DNA. The sample table lists about 120,000 clones, about 80% of them with a count of one. The leading ten clones occupy about 10% of the sample.

In total, 600 or so healthy bone marrow donors made up the cohort. Cohort members were all nominally healthy when sampled, although unrecorded immune exposures were likely present. The donor tested CMV seropositive and was one of the 289 seropositive cohort members. A peripheral blood sample was collected from each donor, and TCR beta sequencing was performed on peripheral blood mononuclear cells. The Qiagen DNeasy Blood Extraction Kit was used to extract genomic DNA from the blood cell samples. Based on the germline V gene, the CDR1 and CDR2 sequences are MDHEN and SYDVKM. The cysteine opens and the phenylalanine closes a CDR3 of 14 amino acids. Only CDR3 DNA is held: 42 bases, read in frame from base 1. The junction carries 14 bases between V and J, which are trimmed by 5 bases and 6 bases respectively.

Sequenced: PBMCs. Recombination connected TRBV28 to TRBJ1-5, with no D gene named confidently. This clonotype was sampled from a female donor in good health and CMV-seropositive. The nucleotides read TGTGCCAGCAGTGGAAGTTACTGGAGTCAGCCCCAGCATTTT. Its coded protein is CASSGSYWSQPQHF.